Listed below are T cell receptor beta chains from one sample, sequenced in a study of OX40 agonist ivuxolimab in advanced cancers. Sequencing was performed with immunoSEQ multiplex PCR; in TCRdb, only in-frame clones are kept and a portion is missing. Of approximately 71,000 clones in the sample, around four fifths are singletons; the top ten hold under 13%. The sample was CD4+ or CD8+ T cells sorted from blood, taken in a trial of the OX40 agonist ivuxolimab. The receptors derive from an adult with an advanced solid tumor such as melanoma, head and neck, liver or kidney cancer. CDR3s include the opening cysteine and the closing phenylalanine or tryptophan. D genes are given only for firm matches. Size is omitted from some rows. Given values are once, few, many or a class for expanded clones.

>20|TRBV2|TRBD2|-|TRBJ2-7
CASSESPGSGRAFSPYEQYF
TGTGCCAGCAGTGAATCGCCTGGGAGCGGGAGGGCATTCAGTCCCTACGAGCAGTACTTC
>14|TRBV5-1|-|-|TRBJ1-3
CASSSRGGENTIYF
TGCGCCAGCAGCAGTCGTGGAGGGGAAAACACCATATATTTT
>16|TRBV7-9|TRBD1|-|TRBJ2-7
CASSLEPGGDGYEQYF
TGTGCCAGCAGCTTGGAACCAGGGGGTGATGGCTACGAGCAGTACTTC
>14|TRBV5-1|-|-|TRBJ2-1
CASSPPRENNEQFF
TGCGCCAGCAGCCCGCCCCGGGAAAACAATGAGCAGTTCTTC
>15|TRBV18|TRBD1|-|TRBJ2-2
CASSPGQGEIGELFF
TGTGCCAGCTCACCCGGACAGGGAGAAATCGGGGAGCTGTTTTTT
>12|TRBV5-6|-|-|TRBJ2-5
CASSLRAETQYF
TGTGCCAGCAGCTTGCGTGCAGAGACCCAGTACTTC
>18|TRBV28|TRBD2|-|TRBJ2-2
CASSSLGLAGAAGGELFF
TGTGCCAGCAGTTCCCTCGGACTAGCGGGGGCGGCGGGCGGGGAGCTGTTTTTT
>13|TRBV27|TRBD1|-|TRBJ1-1
CASRGDSKIEAFF
TGTGCCAGCAGGGGGGACAGTAAAATTGAAGCTTTCTTT
>15|TRBV28|-|-|TRBJ2-7
CASSYSAGGSYEQYF
TGTGCCAGCAGTTACAGCGCTGGGGGTTCCTACGAGCAGTACTTC
>13|TRBV28|-|-|TRBJ1-2
CAWTEILFDGYTF
TGTGCTTGGACGGAAATTTTGTTTGATGGCTACACCTTC
>20|TRBV19|TRBD2|-|TRBJ2-7
CASSIGPLLAGGSISYEQYF
TGTGCCAGTAGTATAGGCCCTCTCCTAGCGGGAGGGTCGATCTCCTACGAGCAGTACTTC
>12|TRBV7-2|-|-|TRBJ2-7
CASSPQGREQYF
TGTGCCAGCAGCCCTCAGGGGCGAGAGCAGTACTTC
>10|TRBV29-1|-|-|TRBJ2-1
CSVGSSEQFF
TGCAGCGTAGGGAGCAGTGAGCAGTTCTTC
>12|TRBV27|TRBD1|once|TRBJ2-7
CASSRDRAAQYF
TGTGCCAGCAGCAGGGACAGGGCCGCGCAGTACTTC
>15|TRBV19|-|-|TRBJ1-1
CASSMVRTLNTEAFF
TGTGCCAGTAGTATGGTAAGAACTCTGAACACTGAAGCTTTCTTT
>15|TRBV7-2|TRBD1|-|TRBJ1-2
CASSPRTGDNYGYTF
TGTGCCAGCAGCCCCCGGACAGGCGATAACTATGGCTACACCTTC
>14|TRBV7-2|-|-|TRBJ1-2
CASSLTRGASGYTF
TGTGCCAGCAGCCTTACGCGGGGGGCGTCTGGCTACACCTTC
>17|TRBV28|TRBD2|-|TRBJ2-2
CASSFIGGGLDTGELFF
TGTGCCAGCAGTTTCATTGGCGGGGGGTTGGATACCGGGGAGCTGTTTTTT
>15|TRBV2|-|few|TRBJ2-1
CASSARLAVGNEQFF
TGTGCCAGCAGTGCTAGGCTAGCCGTGGGCAATGAGCAGTTCTTC
>15|TRBV25-1|-|-|TRBJ2-2
CASSEPEVPTGELFF
TGTGCCAGCAGTGAACCGGAGGTTCCTACCGGGGAGCTGTTTTTT
>14|TRBV30|TRBD2|-|TRBJ2-1
CACVGLAGYNEQFF
TGTGCCTGTGTCGGACTAGCGGGCTACAATGAGCAGTTCTTC
>14|TRBV6-5|-|-|TRBJ2-7
CASGPPGPVYEQYF
TGTGCCAGCGGCCCGCCGGGACCCGTCTACGAGCAGTACTTC
>17|TRBV19|TRBD2|-|TRBJ2-5
CASSPIRTSGSGETQYF
TGTGCCAGTAGTCCAATTAGGACTAGCGGGAGTGGCGAGACCCAGTACTTC
>13|TRBV30|-|few|TRBJ2-2
CAWSSQGAGRLFF
TGTGCCTGGAGCTCACAAGGGGCCGGAAGACTGTTTTTT
>15|TRBV28|-|-|TRBJ2-5
CASSLFGGGEETQYF
TGTGCCAGCAGTTTATTTGGGGGAGGAGAAGAGACCCAGTACTTC
>17|TRBV27|TRBD2|-|TRBJ2-7
CASRPPNPASGTYEQYF
TGTGCCAGCAGACCCCCAAACCCGGCTAGCGGTACCTACGAGCAGTACTTC